Below are 18 T cell receptor beta chains sequenced from a single sample in a study of patients and donors after allogeneic stem cell transplantation. TCRdb recomputed calls from the RT-PCR reads with MiXCR, one row per CDR3 protein. Of more than 850,000 distinct CDR3 sequences listed, 18% are singletons. Specimen: blood, either unsorted or a sorted T cell fraction (not recorded which). The receptors here all came from a human donor who was either an allogeneic HSCT recipient or a stem cell or donor lymphocyte infusion donor (not recorded which). It is not recorded whose cells these are; they may come from a transplant donor.

This chain uses TRBV7-9 with TRBJ1-2; no clear D. The CDR3 sequence is 14 residues long. V shed 2 bases and J shed 5 bases, with 12 bases lying between them. CDR1 and CDR2 from the germline V gene are SEHNR and FQNEAQ (reference sequence). CDR3 nucleotides: TGTGCCAGCAGCTTAACCGGGGAAGGGTATGGCTACACCTTC. Its translation: CASSLTGEGYGYTF.

The genes are TRBV2 and TRBJ1-5, with 8 bases lining up with TRBD1. Trimming took 7 bases from V and 5 from J; bases not matched to a gene: 10. Germline loops: CDR1 SNHLY, CDR2 FYNNEI. The CDR3 is 15 residues long. CDR3 sequence: CASTGQGRNHQPQHF. CDR3 nucleotide sequence: TGTGCCAGCACCGGACAGGGAAGGAACCATCAGCCCCAGCATTTT.

This sequence joins TRBV7-9 and TRBJ2-1; D might be TRBD2 (6 bases). The germline V gene encodes CDR1 SEHNR and CDR2 FQNEAQ (reference sequence). The CDR3 totals 17 residues. Trimming shortened V by 1 base and J by 5 bases, and 18 bases separated the two germline ends. The DNA of the CDR3 is TGTGCCAGCAGCTTAGGAGTCTTGCGGGATGGGAACAATGAGCAGTTCTTC. Translated, it gives CASSLGVLRDGNNEQFF.

This clonotype showed up many times. The gene calls are TRBV12-3 or TRBV12-4 and TRBJ2-3; 8 bases agree with TRBD2. CDR3 length: 14 residues. Losses at the gene ends were 4 bases for V and 4 bases for J; bases not matched to a gene: 4. CDR3: CASSSRTSSDTQYF. The CDR3 nucleotides read TGTGCCAGCAGTTCTAGGACTAGCTCAGATACGCAGTATTTT.

The chain joins TRBV7-2 to TRBJ2-7; 8 bases are a match to TRBD2. Germline CDR1 is SGHTA and CDR2 is FQGNSA. This CDR3 spans 13 amino acids. V gave up 8 bases and J gave up 3 bases; unmatched junction bases: 6. CDR3 sequence (DNA): TGTGCCAGCCTCCGGGGGGGTGGCTACGAGCAGTACTTC. The encoded protein is CASLRGGGYEQYF.

This clonotype was recorded a few times. The chain carries TRBV6-6 and TRBJ2-5, with D perhaps TRBD2 (6 bases). The CDR3 runs to 13 residues. V lost 7 bases, J lost 7 bases, and 16 bases lay in between. Per germline, CDR1 MNHNY and CDR2 SVGAGI (reference sequence). The CDR3, as DNA: TGTGCCAGCAACTTCGCGGGATCGTGGACCCAGTACTTC. It encodes CASNFAGSWTQYF.

This clonotype has just a few counts. This chain links TRBV2 with TRBJ2-7; D might be TRBD2 (6 bases). The ends were cut back, 6 bases at V and 1 base at J, with 13 bases in the middle. This CDR3 region has 14 residues. The V gene's germline CDR1 is SNHLY and CDR2 FYNNEI. The CDR3 DNA reads as TGTGCCAGCAGAGAGGAGCGGGTATCCTACGAGCAGTACTTC. It specifies CASREERVSYEQYF.

The rearrangement uses TRBV18 and TRBJ2-7, with 10 bases fitting TRBD1. This CDR3 has 15 residues. Unmatched junction bases numbered 6, after V lost 1 base and J lost 6 bases. CDR1 and CDR2 from the germline V gene are KGHSH and LQKENI. CDR3 protein: CASSPLSGTGVEQYF. DNA of the CDR3: TGTGCCAGCTCACCACTCTCCGGGACAGGGGTCGAGCAGTACTTC.

This clonotype was recorded many times. This chain joins TRBV5-1 and TRBJ2-7, with a weak D call TRBD1 (5 bases). From germline, CDR1 is SGHRS and CDR2 YFSETQ. This CDR3 has 15 residues. V lost 1 base, J lost 0 bases, and 11 bases lay in between. Here the CDR3 DNA reads TGCGCCAGCAGCTTGTCAGGGAACCCCTCCTACGAGCAGTACTTC. Translating gives CASSLSGNPSYEQYF.

This clonotype occurred a few times. Sequence at one end of the junction differs from germline and may be a read error. The chain joins TRBV6-4 to TRBJ2-3; 13 positions match TRBD2. Germline assignment: CDR1 MRHNA and CDR2 SNTAGT. CDR3 length: 19 residues. The chain's CDR3 is CASNDDGTSGMASTDTQYF. In DNA, the CDR3 is TGTGCCAGCAATGACGACGGGACTAGCGGGATGGCGAGCACAGATACGCAGTATTTT.

This clonotype was observed a few times. The V and J genes are TRBV28 and TRBJ2-7; TRBD1 might be the D (6 bases). The length of the CDR3 is 15 residues. Germline lookup yields CDR1 MDHEN and CDR2 SYDVKM. The V end lost 6 bases, the J end lost 3 bases, and 18 bases lay between the germline ends. CDR3: CASSSPDRPRYEQYF. The CDR3 DNA reads as TGTGCCAGCAGCTCCCCCGACAGGCCTCGCTACGAGCAGTACTTC.

The chain is built from TRBV20-1 and TRBJ2-1, with 14 positions matching TRBD2. Germline V gene lookup returns CDR1 DFQATT and CDR2 SNEGSKA (reference sequence). V lost 0 bases and J lost 10; bases outside the gene matches: 8. The CDR3 has 16 amino acids. As DNA, the CDR3 is TGCAGTGCTAGAGAATGGGGGACTAGCGGGAGAAAAGAGCAGTTCTTC. Translation: CSAREWGTSGRKEQFF.

This clonotype was detected many times. The chain carries TRBV12-3 or TRBV12-4 and TRBJ1-5; tentatively, D is TRBD1 (6 bases). Trimming removed 5 bases at V and 6 bases at J, with 17 bases between. The CDR3 has 15 residues. The CDR3 spells CASSQTLQGGQPQHF. In nucleotides, the CDR3 is TGTGCCAGCAGTCAGACGCTACAGGGAGGTCAGCCCCAGCATTTT.

The chain recombines TRBV4-1 with TRBJ1-1, with D tentatively TRBD1 (5 bases). The V gene lost 4 bases and the J gene lost 2 bases, with 14 bases spanning the gap. CDR3 length: 15 amino acids. Germline assignment: CDR1 MGHRA and CDR2 YSYEKL. The CDR3 DNA reads as TGCGCCAGCAGCCGGACGGGACTTATCAACACTGAAGCTTTCTTT. It encodes CASSRTGLINTEAFF.

The CDR3 DNA follows: TGTGCCAGCACTCTTCAGGGCGTAGATCTCCCGGGAGATACGCAGTATTTT. It translates to CASTLQGVDLPGDTQYF. This chain uses TRBV7-6 with TRBJ2-3, with D perhaps matching TRBD1 (5 bases). CDR1 SGHVS and CDR2 FNYEAQ come from the germline V gene. The CDR3 has 17 residues. V was clipped by 7 bases and J by 5 bases, with 25 bases between them.

This clonotype was counted ten times or more. V and J are TRBV5-1 and TRBJ2-3, with TRBD2 matching over 16 bases. The ends lost 0 bases at V and 5 bases at J; junction bases unmatched: 6. CDR1 SGHRS and CDR2 YFSETQ come from the germline V gene. The length of the CDR3 is 18 residues. This chain's CDR3 is CASSLEGLAGGPRDTQYF. The CDR3, as DNA: TGCGCCAGCAGCTTGGAGGGACTAGCGGGAGGGCCCCGAGATACGCAGTATTTT.

There are a few counts of this clonotype. DNA for the CDR3: TGTGCCAGCAGCTTAGGGGGTTCGGGACTGTACACAGATACGCAGTATTTT. This translates into CASSLGGSGLYTDTQYF. The chain uses TRBV7-8 and TRBJ2-3, with D perhaps matching TRBD2 (6 bases). The V gene's germline CDR1 is SGHVS and CDR2 FQNEAQ. The CDR3 has 17 residues. V lost 1 base and J 2 bases, leaving 16 bases between the germline ends.

There are many counts of this clonotype. The V and J genes are TRBV11-2 and TRBJ2-5, with 7 bases that match TRBD2. The CDR3 consists of 14 residues. Germline CDR1 and CDR2: SGHAT and FQNNGV. V lost 5 bases and J lost 1; bases outside the gene matches: 4. CDR3 DNA sequence: TGTGCCAGCAGCGAGGGACTACGCCAAGAGACCCAGTACTTC. This gives the protein CASSEGLRQETQYF.